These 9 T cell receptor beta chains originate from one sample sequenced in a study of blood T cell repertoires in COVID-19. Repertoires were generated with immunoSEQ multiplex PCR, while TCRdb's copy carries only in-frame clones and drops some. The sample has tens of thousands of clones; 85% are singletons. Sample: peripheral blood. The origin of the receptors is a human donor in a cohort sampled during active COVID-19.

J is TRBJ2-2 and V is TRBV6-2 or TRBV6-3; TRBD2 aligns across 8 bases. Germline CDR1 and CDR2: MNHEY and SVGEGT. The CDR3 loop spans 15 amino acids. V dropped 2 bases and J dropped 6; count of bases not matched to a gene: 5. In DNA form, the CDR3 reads TGTGCCAGCAGTTACCTTCACGGGAGGGCCGGGGAGCTGTTTTTT. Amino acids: CASSYLHGRAGELFF.

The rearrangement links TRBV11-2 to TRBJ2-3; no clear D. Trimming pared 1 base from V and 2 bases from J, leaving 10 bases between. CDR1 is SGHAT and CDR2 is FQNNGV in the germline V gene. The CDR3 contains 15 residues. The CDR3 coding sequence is TGTGCCAGCAGCTTAGTCGTCTCCCTCACAGATACGCAGTATTTT. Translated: CASSLVVSLTDTQYF.

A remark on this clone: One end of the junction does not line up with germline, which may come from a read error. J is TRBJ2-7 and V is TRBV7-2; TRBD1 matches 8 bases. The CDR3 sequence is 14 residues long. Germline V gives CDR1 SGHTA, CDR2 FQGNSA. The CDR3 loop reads CASSSPPIDRGAVF. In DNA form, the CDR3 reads TGTGCCAGCAGCTCTCCCCCGATCGACAGGGGCGCGGTTTTC.

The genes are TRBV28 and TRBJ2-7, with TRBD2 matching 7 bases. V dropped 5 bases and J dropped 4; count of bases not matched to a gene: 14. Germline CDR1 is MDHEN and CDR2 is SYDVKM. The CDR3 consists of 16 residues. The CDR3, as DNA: TGTGCCAGCAGTATTGCCGGAGGACTAGATCGGTACGAGCAGTACTTC. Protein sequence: CASSIAGGLDRYEQYF.

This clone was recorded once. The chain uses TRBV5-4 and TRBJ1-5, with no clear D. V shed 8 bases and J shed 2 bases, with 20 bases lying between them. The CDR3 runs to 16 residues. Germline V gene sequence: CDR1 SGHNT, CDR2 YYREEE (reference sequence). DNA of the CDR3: TGTGCCAGACCCCACCATGACTCTTACGGCAATCAGCCCCAGCATTTT. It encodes CARPHHDSYGNQPQHF.

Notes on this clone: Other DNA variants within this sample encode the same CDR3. This CDR3 reads CASSLGQGATGELFF. DNA for the CDR3: TGTGCCAGCAGCTTAGGTCAGGGGGCGACCGGGGAGCTGTTTTTT. The chain joins TRBV7-6 to TRBJ2-2; TRBD1 agrees at 8 bases. CDR1 and CDR2 (germline): SGHVS, FNYEAQ. V gave up 1 base and J gave up 5 bases; unmatched junction bases: 3. The CDR3 has 15 residues.

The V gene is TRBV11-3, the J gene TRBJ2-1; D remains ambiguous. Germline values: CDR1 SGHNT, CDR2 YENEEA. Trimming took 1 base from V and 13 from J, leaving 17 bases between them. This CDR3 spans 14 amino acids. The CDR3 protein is CASSLGQRSTAQFF. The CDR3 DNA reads TGTGCCAGCAGCTTAGGGCAGCGCTCCACTGCTCAGTTCTTC.

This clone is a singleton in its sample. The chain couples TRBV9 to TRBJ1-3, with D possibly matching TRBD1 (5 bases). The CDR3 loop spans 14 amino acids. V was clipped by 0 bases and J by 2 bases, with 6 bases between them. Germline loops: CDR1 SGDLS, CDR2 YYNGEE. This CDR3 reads CASSVEGAGNTIYF. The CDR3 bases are TGTGCCAGCAGCGTAGAAGGGGCTGGAAACACCATATATTTT.

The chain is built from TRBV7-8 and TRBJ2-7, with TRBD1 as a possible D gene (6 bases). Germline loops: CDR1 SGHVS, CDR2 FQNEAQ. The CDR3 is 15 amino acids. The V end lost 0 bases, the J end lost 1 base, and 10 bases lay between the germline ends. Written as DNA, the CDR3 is TGTGCCAGCAGCTTAGCGCAGGGGTGGTCCTACGAGCAGTACTTC. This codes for CASSLAQGWSYEQYF.